The next 15 T cell receptor beta chains were all read from a single sample in a study of shared clonotypes between healthy human individuals. Assay: immunoSEQ multiplex PCR; the TCRdb copy retains only in-frame clones and omits some. The table shows some 2 million clones, with around 95% occurring only once. Sequenced material: naive CD4+ T cells sorted from blood. Subset noted: CD45RA+ positively selected. All receptors derive from a man younger than 30 in good health.

This clone came up once. This rearrangement joins TRBV21-1 to TRBJ2-5; the DNA was not compared with TRBD2, the D call given in the table. TRBV21-1 is a recognized pseudogene. The CDR3 spans 21 residues. Written as DNA, the CDR3 is TGTGCCAGCAGCAAAGAAACCCCGGGACTAGCGGGACCGATCCTCCAAGAGACCCAGTACTTC. Translating it yields CASSKETPGLAGPILQETQYF.

The J gene is TRBJ1-1, the V gene TRBV10-2, with TRBD1 as a possible D gene (5 bases). The CDR3 sequence is 14 residues long. Germline CDR1 and CDR2: WSHSY and SAAADI. The V and J ends lost 1 base and 5 bases respectively, with 11 bases between them. CDR3 nucleotide sequence: TGCGCCAGCAGTGAGTGGGCTGGGGGGACTGAAGCTTTCTTT. The encoded protein is CASSEWAGGTEAFF.

J is TRBJ1-2 and V is TRBV2; a weak D match, TRBD1 (6 bases). Germline values: CDR1 SNHLY, CDR2 FYNNEI. The CDR3 consists of 14 residues. Trimming shortened V by 6 bases and J by 3 bases, and 14 bases separated the two germline ends. This CDR3 is CASSQQGSDYGYTF. The CDR3, as DNA: TGTGCCAGCAGCCAACAGGGTTCCGACTATGGCTACACCTTC.

V usage is TRBV28 and J usage is TRBJ1-1; perhaps TRBD1 as D (5 bases). V lost 7 bases and J lost 1, with 16 bases in between. The CDR3 sequence is 15 residues long. The germline gives CDR1 MDHEN, CDR2 SYDVKM. CDR3 loop: CASIGQGHENTEAFF. The CDR3 DNA follows: TGTGCCAGCATTGGGCAGGGCCACGAGAACACTGAAGCTTTCTTT.

The chain recombines TRBV27 with TRBJ1-1; TRBD1 agrees at 7 bases. This CDR3 spans 15 amino acids. The ends lost 6 bases at V and 5 bases at J; junction bases unmatched: 12. Germline V CDR1 and CDR2: MNHEY, SMNVEV (reference sequence). The CDR3 region is CASSWEGAIGTEAFF. The CDR3 nucleotides read TGTGCCAGCAGCTGGGAGGGGGCTATTGGGACTGAAGCTTTCTTT.

V is TRBV2 and J is TRBJ2-2, with D possibly being TRBD2 (6 bases). Per germline, CDR1 SNHLY and CDR2 FYNNEI. V gave up 9 bases and J gave up 2 bases, with 13 bases separating them. CDR3 length equals 14 residues. The CDR3 loop is CARGRQGNTGELFF. CDR3 DNA: TGTGCCAGAGGGAGGCAGGGTAACACCGGGGAGCTGTTTTTT.

The chain's CDR3 is CASTTGTDTEAFF. The CDR3 region has the DNA TGCGCCAGCACCACAGGTACTGACACTGAAGCTTTCTTT. The chain carries TRBV5-1 and TRBJ1-1; D might be TRBD1 (5 bases). CDR1 is SGHRS, CDR2 YFSETQ, per germline. CDR3 length equals 13 residues. Trimming removed 6 bases at V and 3 bases at J, with 12 bases between.

The chain recombines TRBV4-3 with TRBJ2-2; D gene ambiguous. The CDR3 has 16 residues. V shed 0 bases and J shed 8 bases, with 16 bases lying between them. The germline V gene encodes CDR1 LGHNA and CDR2 YSLEER. The CDR3 spells CASSQDIGPYGGELFF. CDR3 coding DNA: TGCGCCAGCAGCCAAGATATCGGGCCATACGGGGGGGAGCTGTTTTTT.

Notes on this clone: A much larger clone differs by one base, so this may be a read error. This chain links TRBV6-6 with TRBJ2-7; TRBD1 matches 9 bases. There are 14 residues in the CDR3. The V gene end was trimmed by 5 bases and the J gene end by 2 bases; junction bases not matched to a gene: 4. Germline V gene lookup returns CDR1 MNHNY and CDR2 SVGAGI (reference sequence). CDR3 amino acids: CASSVGTGTYEQYF. CDR3 sequence (DNA): TGTGCCAGCAGTGTTGGGACAGGGACCTACGAGCAGTACTTC.

CDR3 bases: TGTGCCAGCAGCTTAGATACCCCCAACCAAGCTTTCTTT. It yields the protein CASSLDTPNQAFF. The rearrangement joins TRBV11-2 to TRBJ1-1; no firm D call. CDR1 is SGHAT, CDR2 FQNNGV, per germline. The CDR3 totals 13 residues. Trimming removed 0 bases from V and 9 bases from J, with 11 bases in between.

This chain uses TRBV4-3 with TRBJ2-3, with TRBD2 matching 9 bases. This CDR3 contains 20 residues. The germline gives CDR1 LGHNA, CDR2 YSLEER. V trimming: 0 bases; J trimming: 7 bases; junction bases outside the gene matches: 20. CDR3 sequence reads: CASSQEAASGTRAGLHTQYF. CDR3 DNA: TGCGCCAGCAGCCAAGAGGCGGCTAGCGGGACTCGGGCGGGTTTACATACGCAGTATTTT.

The chain links TRBV7-2 to TRBJ2-7; 10 positions agree with TRBD2. Germline V gene data show CDR1 as SGHTA and CDR2 as FQGNSA. CDR3 length: 15 amino acids. V shed 4 bases and J 2 bases; nucleotides not matched to a gene: 5. The CDR3 is CASSSPAGGAYEQYF. The CDR3 DNA sequence: TGTGCCAGCAGCTCCCCAGCGGGAGGGGCCTACGAGCAGTACTTC.

The rearrangement joins TRBV5-1 to TRBJ2-7, with TRBD1 matching 12 bases. The CDR3 contains 14 residues. V trimming: 0 bases; J trimming: 8 bases; junction bases outside the gene matches: 3. Per germline, CDR1 SGHRS and CDR2 YFSETQ. The CDR3 DNA is TGCGCCAGCAGCTTGGACGGGACAGGGGGCAAGCAGTACTTC. This gives the protein CASSLDGTGGKQYF.

This clone has only one observation. The rearrangement links TRBV7-9 to TRBJ1-1; D perhaps matches TRBD1 (6 bases). The germline V gene has CDR1 SEHNR and CDR2 FQNEAQ (reference sequence). The CDR3 loop spans 14 amino acids. Deletions cut 5 bases from V and 1 base from J, with 11 bases between. CDR3 amino acids: CASSPDSTNTEAFF. CDR3 nucleotide sequence: TGTGCCAGCAGCCCGGACAGCACGAACACTGAAGCTTTCTTT.

The chain links TRBV9 to TRBJ2-2; D not resolved. Germline CDR1 reads SGDLS; CDR2 reads YYNGEE. The CDR3 is made up of 14 amino acids. V was shortened by 0 bases and J by 6 bases, with 9 bases between the two germline ends. The CDR3 loop is CASSVDLAPGELFF. The CDR3 DNA reads TGTGCCAGCAGCGTAGATTTGGCACCCGGGGAGCTGTTTTTT.